This TCR beta chain was sequenced during a study of T cells in tuberculosis. Study context: T cells were selected with CD1B tetramers loaded with glucose monomycolate. Study-wide results and limits: The TCR-beta difference was not significant; alpha differences partly reflected length. Cases with active tuberculosis were adults, while controls were adolescents.

Germline V gene data show CDR1 as MNHEY and CDR2 as SVGAGI. V lost 6 bases, J lost 5 bases, and 7 bases stayed unmatched. The length of the CDR3 is 14 residues. Measured with immunoSEQ multiplex PCR; TCRdb has only the in-frame clones, and not every one. Of roughly 30,000 clones listed, just over 90% are singletons. This clone showed up just once. Its specificity is not known. This TCR derives from a donor aged 10-29 years with latent tuberculosis or without tuberculosis infection. The sample comprised PBMCs. The rearrangement uses TRBV6-5 and TRBJ1-2, with 9 bases identical to TRBD1. As DNA, the CDR3 is TGTGCCAGCAGCAATACAGGGGGCTGGTATGGCTACACCTTC. It specifies CASSNTGGWYGYTF.